Shown below are 9 T cell receptor beta chains from a single sample sequenced in a study of beta chain features in type 1 diabetes. Every isolated RNA sample was fully reverse transcribed, so sequencing captured expressed TCRB transcripts. Clones were read by immunoSEQ multiplex PCR, and TCRdb kept only the in-frame ones, dropping some. The sample has 160,000 or so clones; 8% to 8.5% are singletons. Study-level findings and limits: The study found moderately but significantly shorter TCRB CDR3s in all four CD4+ subsets of Type 1 diabetes patients.

No cognate antigen is known for these TCRs. The sequenced sample was central memory CD4+ T cells from blood. The receptor source for this set is a woman between 18 and 29 years old with type 1 diabetes.

This clone has a handful of counts. The V gene is TRBV6-6, the J gene TRBJ1-2; D is ambiguous. Germline values: CDR1 MNHNY, CDR2 SVGAGI (reference sequence). The CDR3 loop spans 12 amino acids. V was trimmed by 0 bases and J by 7 bases, leaving 6 bases between them. This CDR3 reads CASSYSLLGYTF. Written as DNA, the CDR3 is TGTGCCAGCAGTTACTCGTTACTTGGCTACACCTTC.

There are many counts of this clone. The V and J genes are TRBV4-3 and TRBJ2-1; 9 bases are shared with TRBD2. Germline V gene data show CDR1 as LGHNA and CDR2 as YSLEER. J was trimmed by 8 bases and V by 4 bases; bases with no gene match: 12. The CDR3 extends over 16 amino acids. In DNA, the CDR3 is TGCGCCAGCAGCCGTAGTCTTACTAGCGGGTGGGATGAGCAGTTCTTC. It specifies CASSRSLTSGWDEQFF.

In this sample, this clone turned up a few times. The rearrangement links TRBV6-5 to TRBJ2-2; D is unresolved. In germline, CDR1 is MNHEY, CDR2 SVGAGI. V was trimmed by 7 bases and J by 7 bases, leaving 7 bases between them. The CDR3 consists of 11 residues. The CDR3 sequence: CASTLNGELFF. CDR3 nucleotides: TGTGCCAGCACCCTAAACGGGGAGCTGTTTTTT.

V usage is TRBV30 and J usage is TRBJ2-5; D gene unclear. This CDR3 is 12 amino acids long. Trimming took 0 bases from V and 5 from J, leaving 7 bases between them. Germline V gene data show CDR1 as GTSNPN and CDR2 as SVGIG (reference sequence). The CDR3 here is CAWSVLEETQYF. In DNA form, the CDR3 reads TGTGCCTGGAGTGTACTCGAGGAGACCCAGTACTTC.

The V call is TRBV6-5, the J call TRBJ2-7; D remains ambiguous. The CDR3 is 11 residues long. Between the trimmed V and J ends, which lost 8 bases and 4 bases, there was a span of 9 bases. The germline gives CDR1 MNHEY, CDR2 SVGAGI. In DNA, the CDR3 is TGTGCCAGCCAAAGCCCGTACGAGCAGTACTTC. This sequence encodes CASQSPYEQYF.

This clone has a handful of counts. The chain links TRBV5-1 to TRBJ2-7; 9 bases map to TRBD2. Germline CDR1 reads SGHRS; CDR2 reads YFSETQ. Unmatched junction bases numbered 4, after V lost 0 bases and J lost 6 bases. This CDR3 contains 14 residues. The CDR3 is CASSLVAGDGEQYF. Here the CDR3 DNA reads TGCGCCAGCAGCTTGGTAGCGGGAGACGGCGAGCAGTACTTC.

This clone was seen at least ten times. The chain links TRBV5-1 to TRBJ1-1; D gene ambiguous. CDR1 is SGHRS, CDR2 YFSETQ, per germline. The CDR3 covers 13 residues. V was clipped by 1 base and J by 1 base, with 5 bases between them. CDR3 nucleotide sequence: TGCGCCAGCAGCTTGCCGGGGAACACTGAAGCTTTCTTT. This gives the protein CASSLPGNTEAFF.

The chain combines TRBV11-2 with TRBJ1-4; D might be TRBD1 (5 bases). Trimming stripped 5 bases from V and 5 bases from J, with 12 bases between. Per germline, CDR1 SGHAT and CDR2 FQNNGV. This CDR3 comprises 14 residues. The CDR3 region is CASSHGAGNEKLFF. As DNA, the CDR3 is TGTGCCAGCAGCCACGGTGCAGGGAATGAAAAACTGTTTTTT.

This clone turned up a few times. The chain links TRBV10-3 to TRBJ2-7; 7 nucleotides align to TRBD2. CDR1 ENHRY and CDR2 SYGVKD come from the germline V gene. J lost 5 bases, V lost 8 bases, and 6 bases had no gene match. The CDR3 is 12 amino acids. For the CDR3, the DNA is TGTGCCATCGGTCGGGGGGATGACGAGCAGTACTTC. Its translation: CAIGRGDDEQYF.